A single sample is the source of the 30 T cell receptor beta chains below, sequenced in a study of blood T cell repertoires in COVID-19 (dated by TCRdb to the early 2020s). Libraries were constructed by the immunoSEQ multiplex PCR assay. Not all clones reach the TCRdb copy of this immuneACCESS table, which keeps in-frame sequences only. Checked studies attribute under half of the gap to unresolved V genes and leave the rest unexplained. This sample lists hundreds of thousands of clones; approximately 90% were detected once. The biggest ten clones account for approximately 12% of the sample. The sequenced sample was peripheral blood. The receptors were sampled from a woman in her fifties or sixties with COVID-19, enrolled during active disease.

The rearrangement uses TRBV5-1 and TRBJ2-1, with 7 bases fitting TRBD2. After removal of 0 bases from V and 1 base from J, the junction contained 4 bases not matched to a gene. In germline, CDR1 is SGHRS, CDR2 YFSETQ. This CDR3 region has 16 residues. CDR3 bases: TGCGCCAGCAGCTTGGCCGGGGAGGGGTCCTACAATGAGCAGTTCTTC. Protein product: CASSLAGEGSYNEQFF.

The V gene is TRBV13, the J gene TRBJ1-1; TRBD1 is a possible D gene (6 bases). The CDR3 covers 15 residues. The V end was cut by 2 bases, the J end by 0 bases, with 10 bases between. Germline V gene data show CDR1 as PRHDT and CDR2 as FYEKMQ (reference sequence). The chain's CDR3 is CASSLLGALNTEAFF. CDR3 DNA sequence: TGTGCCAGCAGCTTATTGGGGGCCCTGAACACTGAAGCTTTCTTT. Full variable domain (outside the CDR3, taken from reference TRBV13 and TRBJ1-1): AAGVIQSPRHLIKEKRETATLKCYPIPRHDTVYWYQQGPGQDPQFLISFYEKMQSDKGSIPDRFSAQQFSDYHSELNMSSLELGDSALYFCASSLLGALNTEAFFGQGTRLTVV.

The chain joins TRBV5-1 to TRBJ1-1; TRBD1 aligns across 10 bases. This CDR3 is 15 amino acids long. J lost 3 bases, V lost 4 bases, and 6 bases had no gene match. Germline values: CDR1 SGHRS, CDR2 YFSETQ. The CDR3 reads CASSLTGTGDTEAFF. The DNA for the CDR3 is TGCGCCAGCAGCCTTACCGGGACAGGGGACACTGAAGCTTTCTTT. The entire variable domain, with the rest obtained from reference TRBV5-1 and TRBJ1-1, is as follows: KAGVTQTPRYLIKTRGQQVTLSCSPISGHRSVSWYQQTPGQGLQFLFEYFSETQRNKGNFPGRFSGRQFSNSRSEMNVSTLELGDSALYLCASSLTGTGDTEAFFGQGTRLTVV.

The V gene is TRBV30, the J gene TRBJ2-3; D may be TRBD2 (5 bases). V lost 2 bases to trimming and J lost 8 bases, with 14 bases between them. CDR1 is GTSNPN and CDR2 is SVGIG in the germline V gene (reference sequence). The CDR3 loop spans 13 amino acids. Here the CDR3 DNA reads TGTGCCTGGAGTTCGCCGAGGAGCGGTACGCAGTATTTT. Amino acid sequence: CAWSSPRSGTQYF. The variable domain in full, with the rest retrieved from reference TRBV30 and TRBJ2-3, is SQTIHQWPATLVQPVGSPLSLECTVEGTSNPNLYWYRQAAGRGLQLLFYSVGIGQISSEVPQNLSASRPQDRQFILSSKKLLLSDSGFYLCAWSSPRSGTQYFGPGTRLTVL.

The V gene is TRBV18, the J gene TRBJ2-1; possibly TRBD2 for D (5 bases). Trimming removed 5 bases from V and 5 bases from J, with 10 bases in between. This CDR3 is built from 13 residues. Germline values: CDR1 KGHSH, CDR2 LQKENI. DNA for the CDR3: TGTGCCAGCTCAGTGGGTAGCGACAATGAGCAGTTCTTC. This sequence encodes CASSVGSDNEQFF.

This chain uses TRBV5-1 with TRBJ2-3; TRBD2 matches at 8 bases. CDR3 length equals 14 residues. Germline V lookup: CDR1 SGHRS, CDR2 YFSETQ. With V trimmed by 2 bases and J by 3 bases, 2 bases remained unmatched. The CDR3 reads CASSFGGVTDTQYF. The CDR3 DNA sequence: TGCGCCAGCAGCTTCGGGGGGGTGACAGATACGCAGTATTTT. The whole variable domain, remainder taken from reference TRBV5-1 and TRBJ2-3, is KAGVTQTPRYLIKTRGQQVTLSCSPISGHRSVSWYQQTPGQGLQFLFEYFSETQRNKGNFPGRFSGRQFSNSRSEMNVSTLELGDSALYLCASSFGGVTDTQYFGPGTRLTVL.

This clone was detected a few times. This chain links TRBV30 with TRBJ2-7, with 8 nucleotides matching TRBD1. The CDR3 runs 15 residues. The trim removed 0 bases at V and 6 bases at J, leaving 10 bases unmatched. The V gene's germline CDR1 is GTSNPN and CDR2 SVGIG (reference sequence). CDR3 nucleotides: TGTGCCTGGAGTGTAAGAGCGACAGGGGCAGGCGAGCAGTACTTC. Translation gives CAWSVRATGAGEQYF.

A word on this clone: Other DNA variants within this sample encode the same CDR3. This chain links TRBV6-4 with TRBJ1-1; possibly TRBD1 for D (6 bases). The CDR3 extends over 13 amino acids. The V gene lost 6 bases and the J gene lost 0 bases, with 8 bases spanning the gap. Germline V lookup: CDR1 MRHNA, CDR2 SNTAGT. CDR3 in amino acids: CASRQGMNTEAFF. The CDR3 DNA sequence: TGTGCCAGCAGGCAGGGGATGAACACTGAAGCTTTCTTT.

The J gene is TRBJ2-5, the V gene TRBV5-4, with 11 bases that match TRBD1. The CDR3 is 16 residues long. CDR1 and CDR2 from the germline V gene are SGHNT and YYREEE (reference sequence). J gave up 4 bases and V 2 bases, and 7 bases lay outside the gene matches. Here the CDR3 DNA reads TGTGCCAGCAGCTTTCCAGGACAGGGGGCTGGAGAGACCCAGTACTTC. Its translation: CASSFPGQGAGETQYF.

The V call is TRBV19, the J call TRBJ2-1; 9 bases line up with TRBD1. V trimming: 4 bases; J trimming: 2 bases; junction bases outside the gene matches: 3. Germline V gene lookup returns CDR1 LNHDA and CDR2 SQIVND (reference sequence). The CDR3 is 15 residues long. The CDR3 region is CASSTGTGTYNEQFF. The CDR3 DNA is TGTGCCAGTAGTACCGGGACAGGGACCTACAATGAGCAGTTCTTC.

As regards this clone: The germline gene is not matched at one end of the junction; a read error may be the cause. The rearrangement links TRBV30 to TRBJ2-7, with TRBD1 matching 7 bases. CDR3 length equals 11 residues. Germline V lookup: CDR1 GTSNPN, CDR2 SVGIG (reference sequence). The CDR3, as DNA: TGTGCCTGGAGTGTACTTCCGAGACAGGGCTTC. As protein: CAWSVLPRQGF.

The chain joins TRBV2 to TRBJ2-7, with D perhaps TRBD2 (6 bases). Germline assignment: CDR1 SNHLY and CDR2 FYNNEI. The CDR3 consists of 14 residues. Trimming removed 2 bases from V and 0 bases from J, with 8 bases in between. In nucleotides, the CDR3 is TGTGCCAGCAGTGAAATCGGGGGCTCCTACGAGCAGTACTTC. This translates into CASSEIGGSYEQYF.

The CDR3 spells CATSPERASTDTQYF. Here the CDR3 DNA reads TGTGCCACCTCCCCTGAGCGGGCTAGCACAGATACGCAGTATTTT. V gene TRBV24-1 combines with J gene TRBJ2-3; weak D call: TRBD2 (6 bases). The CDR3 totals 15 residues. V lost 9 bases and J 0 bases, leaving 15 bases between the germline ends. Germline V gene sequence: CDR1 KGHDR, CDR2 SFDVKD.

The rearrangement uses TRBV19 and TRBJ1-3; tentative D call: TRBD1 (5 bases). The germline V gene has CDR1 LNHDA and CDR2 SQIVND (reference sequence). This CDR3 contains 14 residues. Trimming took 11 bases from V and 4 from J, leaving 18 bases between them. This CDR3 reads CASEPGLLGNTIYF. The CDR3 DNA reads TGTGCCTCCGAACCGGGACTCCTGGGAAACACCATATATTTT.

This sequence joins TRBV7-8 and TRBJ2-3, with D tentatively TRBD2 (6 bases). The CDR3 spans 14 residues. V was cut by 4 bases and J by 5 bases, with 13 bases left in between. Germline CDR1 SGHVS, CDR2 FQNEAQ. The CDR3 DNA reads TGTGCCAGCAGCTCCGGGACTTCCCGAGATACGCAGTATTTT. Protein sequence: CASSSGTSRDTQYF. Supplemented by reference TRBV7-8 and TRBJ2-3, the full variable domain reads GAGVSQSPRYKVAKRGQDVALRCDPISGHVSLFWYQQALGQGPEFLTYFQNEAQLDKSGLPSDRFFAERPEGSVSTLKIQRTQQEDSAVYLCASSSGTSRDTQYFGPGTRLTVL.

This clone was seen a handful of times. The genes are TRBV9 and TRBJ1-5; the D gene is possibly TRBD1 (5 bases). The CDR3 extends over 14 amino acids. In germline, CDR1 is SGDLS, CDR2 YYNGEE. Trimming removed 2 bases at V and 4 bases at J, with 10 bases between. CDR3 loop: CASSVGRANQPQHF. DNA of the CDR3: TGTGCCAGCAGCGTGGGCAGGGCTAATCAGCCCCAGCATTTT.

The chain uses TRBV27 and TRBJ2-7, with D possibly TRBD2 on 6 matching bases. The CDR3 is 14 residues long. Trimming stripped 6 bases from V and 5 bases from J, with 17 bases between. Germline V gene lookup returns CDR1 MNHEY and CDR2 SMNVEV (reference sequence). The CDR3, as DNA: TGTGCCAGCAGGACGGGACTTAGGGCTCACGAGCAGTACTTC. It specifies CASRTGLRAHEQYF.

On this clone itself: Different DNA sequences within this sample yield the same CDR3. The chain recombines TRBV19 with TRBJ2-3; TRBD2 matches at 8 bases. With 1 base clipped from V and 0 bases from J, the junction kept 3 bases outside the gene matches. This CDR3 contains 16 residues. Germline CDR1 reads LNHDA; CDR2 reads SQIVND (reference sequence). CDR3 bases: TGTGCCAGTAGTATAGGGCTAGCGGGCAGCACAGATACGCAGTATTTT. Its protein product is CASSIGLAGSTDTQYF.

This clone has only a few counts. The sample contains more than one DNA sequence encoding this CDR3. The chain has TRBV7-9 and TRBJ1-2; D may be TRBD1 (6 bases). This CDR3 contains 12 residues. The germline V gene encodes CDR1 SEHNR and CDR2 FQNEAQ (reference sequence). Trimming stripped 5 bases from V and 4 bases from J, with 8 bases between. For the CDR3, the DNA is TGTGCCAGCAGCCCACAGGGCTATGGCTACACCTTC. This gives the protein CASSPQGYGYTF.

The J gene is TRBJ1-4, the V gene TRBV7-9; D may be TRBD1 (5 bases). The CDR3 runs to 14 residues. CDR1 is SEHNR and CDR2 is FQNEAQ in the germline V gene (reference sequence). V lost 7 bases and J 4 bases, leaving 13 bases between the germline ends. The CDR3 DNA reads TGTGCCAGCACCCCGCAGGGCAGTAATGAAAAACTGTTTTTT. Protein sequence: CASTPQGSNEKLFF.

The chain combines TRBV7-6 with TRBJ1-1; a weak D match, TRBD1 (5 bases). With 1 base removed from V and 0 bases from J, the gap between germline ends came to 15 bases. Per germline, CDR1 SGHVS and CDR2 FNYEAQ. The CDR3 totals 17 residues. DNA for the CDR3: TGTGCCAGCAGCTTAGAACAGGCTCAGAGCATGAACACTGAAGCTTTCTTT. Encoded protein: CASSLEQAQSMNTEAFF.

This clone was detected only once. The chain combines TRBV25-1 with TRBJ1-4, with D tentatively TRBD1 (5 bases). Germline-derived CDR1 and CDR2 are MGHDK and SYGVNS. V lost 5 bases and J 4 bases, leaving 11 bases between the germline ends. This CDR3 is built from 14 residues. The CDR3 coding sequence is TGTGCCAGCAGTTACGACAGTGTTAATGAAAAACTGTTTTTT. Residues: CASSYDSVNEKLFF.

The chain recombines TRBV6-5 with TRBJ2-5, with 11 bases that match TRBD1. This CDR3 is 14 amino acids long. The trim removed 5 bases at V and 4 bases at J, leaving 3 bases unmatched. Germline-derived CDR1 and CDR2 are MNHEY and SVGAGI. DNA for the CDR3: TGTGCCAGCAGTCTAGGGACAGGGGGAGAGACCCAGTACTTC. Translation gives CASSLGTGGETQYF.

The CDR3 bases are TGTGCCAGTGGGCCCCTTTCTTCAAGTACTCAGCCCCAGCATTTT. It is translated as CASGPLSSSTQPQHF. The rearrangement joins TRBV27 to TRBJ1-5; D remains unclear. In germline, CDR1 is MNHEY, CDR2 SMNVEV (reference sequence). The CDR3 covers 15 residues. The V gene lost 9 bases and the J gene lost 6 bases, with 21 bases spanning the gap.

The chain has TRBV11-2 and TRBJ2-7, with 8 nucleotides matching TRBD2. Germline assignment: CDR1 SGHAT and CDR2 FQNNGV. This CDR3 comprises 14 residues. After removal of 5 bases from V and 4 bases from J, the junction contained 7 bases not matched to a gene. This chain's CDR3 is CASSPGLGSYEQYF. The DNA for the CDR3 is TGTGCCAGCAGCCCGGGACTAGGGTCATACGAGCAGTACTTC.

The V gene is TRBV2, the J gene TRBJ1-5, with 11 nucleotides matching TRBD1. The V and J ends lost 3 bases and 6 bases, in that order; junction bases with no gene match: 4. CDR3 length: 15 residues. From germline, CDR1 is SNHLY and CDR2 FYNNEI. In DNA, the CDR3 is TGTGCCAGCAGTGAGGGACAGGGGGAGCGTCAGCCCCAGCATTTT. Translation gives CASSEGQGERQPQHF.

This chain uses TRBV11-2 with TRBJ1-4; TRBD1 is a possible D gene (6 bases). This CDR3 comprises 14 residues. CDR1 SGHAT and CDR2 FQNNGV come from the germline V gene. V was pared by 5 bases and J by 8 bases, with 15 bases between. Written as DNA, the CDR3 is TGTGCCAGCAGCCTACAGGGAAAAGGGGAAAAACTGTTTTTT. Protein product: CASSLQGKGEKLFF.

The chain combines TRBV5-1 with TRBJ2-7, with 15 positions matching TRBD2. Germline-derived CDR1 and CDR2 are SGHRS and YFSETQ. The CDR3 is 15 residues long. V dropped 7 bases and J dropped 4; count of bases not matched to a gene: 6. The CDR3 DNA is TGCGCCAGCCGCTGGACTAGCGGGGGGGCGTACGAGCAGTACTTC. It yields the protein CASRWTSGGAYEQYF.

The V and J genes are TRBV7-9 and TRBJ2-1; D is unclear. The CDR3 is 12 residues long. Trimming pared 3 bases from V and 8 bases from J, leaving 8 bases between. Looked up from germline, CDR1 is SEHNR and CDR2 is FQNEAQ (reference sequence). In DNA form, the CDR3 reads TGTGCCAGCAGCTTGTCTGGCCATGAGCAGTTCTTC. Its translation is CASSLSGHEQFF.

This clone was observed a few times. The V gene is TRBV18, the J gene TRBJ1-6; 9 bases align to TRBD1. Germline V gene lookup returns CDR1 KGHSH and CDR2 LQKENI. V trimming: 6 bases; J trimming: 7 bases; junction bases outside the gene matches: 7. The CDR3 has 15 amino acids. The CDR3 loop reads CASSLGQGGNSPLHF. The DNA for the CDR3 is TGTGCCAGCTCCCTGGGACAGGGTGGGAATTCACCCCTCCACTTT.